The 26 T cell receptor beta chains listed next were all sequenced from one sample in a study of blood T cell repertoires in COVID-19. Some clones are missing from TCRdb's copy, which holds only in-frame ones; the method was immunoSEQ multiplex PCR. This table holds 200,000 to 250,000 clones, under 85% found once. The sequencing sample was made of PBMCs or T cells enriched from blood (not recorded which). The source of these receptors is a man in his sixties who had recovered from COVID-19.

This clone occurred once. DNA for the CDR3: TGTGCCAGTAGTCTCCAGGGTAGAGGTTCACCCCTCCACTTT. This sequence encodes CASSLQGRGSPLHF. J is TRBJ1-6 and V is TRBV19; D is perhaps TRBD1 (5 bases). Germline lookup yields CDR1 LNHDA and CDR2 SQIVND (reference sequence). Trimming took off 5 bases at V and 9 bases at J, with 14 bases between the two ends. This CDR3 comprises 14 residues.

The CDR3 DNA is TGCGCCAGCAGTGAGTCGGCAGGCTCCTCTGGAAACACCATATATTTT. Translation gives CASSESAGSSGNTIYF. This chain joins TRBV10-2 and TRBJ1-3, with D unresolved. The CDR3 contains 16 residues. CDR1 WSHSY and CDR2 SAAADI come from the germline V gene. The germline V and J ends were trimmed by 0 bases and 0 bases, with 9 bases remaining between them.

This clone was counted a few times. The rearrangement links TRBV5-1 to TRBJ1-1; D is perhaps TRBD1 (6 bases). V lost 4 bases to trimming and J lost 1 base, with 14 bases between them. The length of the CDR3 is 15 residues. Germline V gene lookup returns CDR1 SGHRS and CDR2 YFSETQ. The CDR3 sequence is CASSAQQGSNTEAFF. The DNA of the CDR3 is TGCGCCAGCAGCGCACAACAGGGTTCGAACACTGAAGCTTTCTTT.

The rearrangement uses TRBV6-4 and TRBJ1-1; 8 nucleotides align to TRBD1. CDR3 size: 14 residues. Germline V gene data show CDR1 as MRHNA and CDR2 as SNTAGT. Trimming took 6 bases from V and 6 from J; bases not matched to a gene: 9. CDR3 sequence: CASRKGQGAAEAFF. CDR3 DNA: TGTGCCAGCAGGAAAGGACAGGGTGCCGCTGAAGCTTTCTTT.

The rearrangement links TRBV6-2 or TRBV6-3 to TRBJ1-1; D possibly corresponds to TRBD1 (6 bases). The CDR3 loop spans 15 amino acids. The ends were cut back, 6 bases at V and 6 bases at J, with 20 bases in the middle. Germline V CDR1 and CDR2: MNHEY, SVGEGT. In DNA, the CDR3 is TGTGCCAGCAGCCCTCCACGACAGGTAGCTTCTGAAGCTTTCTTT. Protein: CASSPPRQVASEAFF.

The gene calls are TRBV5-5 and TRBJ1-2, with TRBD1 matching over 9 bases. The V segment lost 4 bases and the J segment 4 bases; nucleotides outside the gene matches: 5. Per the germline V gene, CDR1 is SGHKS and CDR2 is YYEKEE (reference sequence). The CDR3 loop spans 14 amino acids. The CDR3 region is CASSKMTGGYGYTF. The DNA for the CDR3 is TGTGCCAGCAGCAAGATGACAGGGGGCTATGGCTACACCTTC.

This sequence joins TRBV2 and TRBJ2-7; weak D call: TRBD1 (6 bases). Trimming pared 3 bases from V and 0 bases from J, leaving 12 bases between. CDR1 is SNHLY and CDR2 is FYNNEI in the germline V gene. CDR3 length: 15 residues. CDR3: CASSDGDNSSYEQYF. The DNA for the CDR3 is TGTGCCAGCAGTGATGGGGACAACAGCTCCTACGAGCAGTACTTC.

The V call is TRBV11-3, the J call TRBJ2-5; tentatively, D is TRBD2 (5 bases). Germline assignment: CDR1 SGHNT and CDR2 YENEEA. The CDR3 runs 17 residues. V lost 0 bases, J lost 2 bases, and 16 bases lay in between. The CDR3 region is CASSLDQGLLGQETQYF. The DNA for the CDR3 is TGTGCCAGCAGCTTAGATCAAGGACTCCTCGGACAAGAGACCCAGTACTTC.

The rearrangement links TRBV11-3 to TRBJ2-7; possibly TRBD1 for D (6 bases). This CDR3 has 16 amino acids. The germline V and J ends were trimmed by 4 bases and 3 bases, with 19 bases remaining between them. Germline CDR1 is SGHNT and CDR2 is YENEEA. The CDR3 DNA reads TGTGCCAGCAGCTCGGGGTACACAGGGATAGGCTACGAGCAGTACTTC. It is translated as CASSSGYTGIGYEQYF.

The chain joins TRBV19 to TRBJ2-5, with TRBD1 as a possible D gene (5 bases). CDR1 is LNHDA and CDR2 is SQIVND in the germline V gene (reference sequence). CDR3 length: 14 residues. V dropped 4 bases and J dropped 2 bases, with 11 bases sitting between them. The CDR3 coding sequence is TGTGCCAGTAGTACGAAGACAGTTCAAGAGACCCAGTACTTC. It is translated as CASSTKTVQETQYF.

The chain links TRBV6-1 to TRBJ1-1; 7 bases are a match to TRBD1. The CDR3 contains 14 residues. Germline assignment: CDR1 MNHNS and CDR2 SASEGT. The ends lost 3 bases at V and 5 bases at J; junction bases unmatched: 6. The CDR3 nucleotides read TGTGCCAGCAGTGACGGACAGGCGAATACTGAAGCTTTCTTT. This sequence encodes CASSDGQANTEAFF.

This sequence joins TRBV5-1 and TRBJ2-7; D gene unclear. Germline V gene sequence: CDR1 SGHRS, CDR2 YFSETQ. The CDR3 is 11 residues long. V dropped 4 bases and J dropped 2 bases, with 4 bases sitting between them. The CDR3 is CASSLAYEQYF. The CDR3 DNA follows: TGCGCCAGCAGCCTAGCCTACGAGCAGTACTTC.

The chain couples TRBV19 to TRBJ1-2, with a weak D call TRBD1 (5 bases). Germline V gene data show CDR1 as LNHDA and CDR2 as SQIVND (reference sequence). The CDR3 runs 14 residues. V gave up 6 bases and J gave up 3 bases, with 14 bases separating them. CDR3 in DNA: TGTGCCAGTAGCCGGACTATCAGGGACTATGGCTACACCTTC. Amino acid sequence: CASSRTIRDYGYTF. The whole variable domain, remainder taken from reference TRBV19 and TRBJ1-2, is DGGITQSPKYLFRKEGQNVTLSCEQNLNHDAMYWYRQDPGQGLRLIYYSQIVNDFQKGDIAEGYSVSREKKESFPLTVTSAQKNPTAFYLCASSRTIRDYGYTFGSGTRLTVV.

The chain uses TRBV28 and TRBJ1-2, with D perhaps matching TRBD1 (5 bases). Germline-derived CDR1 and CDR2 are MDHEN and SYDVKM. The V gene lost 1 base and the J gene lost 7 bases, with 7 bases spanning the gap. The CDR3 totals 12 residues. Here the CDR3 reads CASSLLGVGYTF. For the CDR3, the DNA is TGTGCCAGCAGTTTATTAGGGGTTGGCTACACCTTC.

The rearrangement links TRBV24-1 to TRBJ2-1; 10 bases are a match to TRBD1. The CDR3 contains 14 residues. Germline trimming cut 7 bases from V and 6 bases from J; bases unmatched to any gene: 5. CDR1 is KGHDR, CDR2 SFDVKD, per germline. CDR3 amino acids: CATSQGQGFNEQFF. CDR3 bases: TGTGCCACCAGCCAGGGACAGGGGTTCAATGAGCAGTTCTTC.

This clone was counted a single time. This chain connects TRBV6-2 or TRBV6-3 to TRBJ2-4; TRBD1 matches at 7 bases. Germline V gives CDR1 MNHEY, CDR2 SVGEGT. J gave up 1 base and V 4 bases, and 7 bases lay outside the gene matches. CDR3 length equals 16 residues. The CDR3 nucleotides read TGTGCCAGCAGTTCAACAGGGGTGCTCGCCAAAAACATTCAGTACTTC. Amino acids: CASSSTGVLAKNIQYF.

About this clone itself: This CDR3 is also generated by other DNA sequences in the sample. The rearrangement joins TRBV11-3 to TRBJ2-7; D is possibly TRBD1 (5 bases). There are 15 residues in the CDR3. Germline assignment: CDR1 SGHNT and CDR2 YENEEA. V lost 0 bases and J 0 bases, leaving 9 bases between the germline ends. CDR3: CASSLDGQGSYEQYF. The DNA of the CDR3 is TGTGCCAGCAGCTTAGATGGGCAGGGCTCCTACGAGCAGTACTTC.

The chain recombines TRBV19 with TRBJ1-6; 7 bases align to TRBD1. Losses at the gene ends were 6 bases for V and 7 bases for J; bases not matched to a gene: 6. The CDR3 extends over 14 amino acids. Germline-derived CDR1 and CDR2 are LNHDA and SQIVND (reference sequence). CDR3 region: CASRRQGLNSPLHF. In DNA form, the CDR3 reads TGTGCCAGTAGGCGACAGGGCTTGAATTCACCCCTCCACTTT.

The J gene is TRBJ2-7, the V gene TRBV3-1 (or the pseudogene TRBV3-2), with 12 bases lining up with TRBD2. V gave up 4 bases and J gave up 0 bases; unmatched junction bases: 7. Germline values: CDR1 LGHDT, CDR2 YNNKEL (reference sequence). The CDR3 sequence is 17 residues long. The chain's CDR3 is CASSPRRLAGASYEQYF. Written as DNA, the CDR3 is TGTGCCAGCAGCCCAAGAAGACTAGCGGGGGCCTCCTACGAGCAGTACTTC.

The chain carries TRBV24-1 and TRBJ1-1; the D is unclear. This CDR3 has 11 residues. Germline V gene sequence: CDR1 KGHDR, CDR2 SFDVKD. Trimming took 3 bases from V and 10 from J, leaving 8 bases between them. CDR3 protein: CATSDGVGAFF. The CDR3 nucleotides read TGTGCCACCAGTGATGGAGTGGGAGCTTTCTTT.

The gene calls are TRBV11-2 and TRBJ2-1; 8 bases align to TRBD2. CDR3 length: 16 amino acids. The trim removed 1 base at V and 10 bases at J, leaving 12 bases unmatched. From germline, CDR1 is SGHAT and CDR2 FQNNGV. CDR3 sequence: CASSLVKGLVRKEQFF. CDR3 DNA sequence: TGTGCCAGCAGCTTAGTTAAGGGACTAGTTCGAAAGGAGCAGTTCTTC.

The CDR3: CASSFFRDDYEQYF. In DNA form, the CDR3 reads TGTGCCAGCAGCTTCTTCCGGGATGACTACGAGCAGTACTTC. The chain couples TRBV7-2 to TRBJ2-7, with D possibly matching TRBD2 (5 bases). CDR3 length equals 14 residues. V lost 3 bases to trimming and J lost 3 bases, with 12 bases between them. Germline CDR1 is SGHTA and CDR2 is FQGNSA.

The rearrangement links TRBV9 to TRBJ1-5; D remains ambiguous. CDR1 is SGDLS, CDR2 YYNGEE, per germline. The ends were cut back, 0 bases at V and 0 bases at J, with 7 bases in the middle. This CDR3 spans 15 amino acids. The CDR3 is CASSVDPGSNQPQHF. The CDR3 DNA sequence: TGTGCCAGCAGCGTAGACCCGGGTAGCAATCAGCCCCAGCATTTT.

The chain is built from TRBV2 and TRBJ1-1, with a tentative D call TRBD1 (5 bases). The V gene's germline CDR1 is SNHLY and CDR2 FYNNEI. This CDR3 is built from 12 residues. V was cut by 8 bases and J by 5 bases, with 12 bases left in between. This CDR3 is CASWAGLTEAFF. CDR3 coding DNA: TGTGCCAGCTGGGCGGGGCTGACTGAAGCTTTCTTT.

This chain links TRBV14 with TRBJ2-7; D remains unclear. The V end lost 4 bases, the J end lost 3 bases, and 7 bases lay between the germline ends. This CDR3 is 12 amino acids long. The germline CDR1 and CDR2 sequences are SGHDN and FVKESK. CDR3 nucleotides: TGTGCCAGCAGCCGTCAACTCTACGAGCAGTACTTC. This sequence encodes CASSRQLYEQYF.

This chain uses TRBV11-1 with TRBJ1-2, with TRBD1 matching 10 bases. The CDR3 length is 15 residues. CDR1 is SGHAT and CDR2 is FQDESV in the germline V gene (reference sequence). The V and J ends lost 6 bases and 6 bases, in that order; junction bases with no gene match: 10. CDR3: CASSQSTGQGHGYTF. Here the CDR3 DNA reads TGTGCCAGCAGTCAATCTACGGGACAGGGGCATGGCTACACCTTC.